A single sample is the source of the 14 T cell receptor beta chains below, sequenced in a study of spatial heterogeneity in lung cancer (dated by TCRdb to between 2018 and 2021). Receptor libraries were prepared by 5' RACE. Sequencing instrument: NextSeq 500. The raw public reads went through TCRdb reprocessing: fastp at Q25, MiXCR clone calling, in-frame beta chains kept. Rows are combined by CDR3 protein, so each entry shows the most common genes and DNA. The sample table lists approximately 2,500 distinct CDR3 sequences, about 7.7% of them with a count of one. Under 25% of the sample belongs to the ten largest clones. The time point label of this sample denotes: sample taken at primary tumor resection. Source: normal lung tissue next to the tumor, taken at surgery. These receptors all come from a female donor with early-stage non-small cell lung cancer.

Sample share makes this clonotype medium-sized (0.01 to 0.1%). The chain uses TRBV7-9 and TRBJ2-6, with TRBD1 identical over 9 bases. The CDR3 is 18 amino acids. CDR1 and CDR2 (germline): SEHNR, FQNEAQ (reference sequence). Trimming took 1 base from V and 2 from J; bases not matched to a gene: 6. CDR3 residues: CASSLGNRGLTGANVLTF. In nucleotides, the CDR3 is TGTGCCAGCAGCTTAGGAAACAGGGGGCTGACTGGGGCCAACGTCCTGACTTTC.

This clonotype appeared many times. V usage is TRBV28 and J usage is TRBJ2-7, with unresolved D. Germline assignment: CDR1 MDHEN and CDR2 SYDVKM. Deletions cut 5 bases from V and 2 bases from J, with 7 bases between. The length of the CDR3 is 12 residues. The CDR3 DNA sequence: TGTGCCAGCAGTGGGCAAGCCTACGAGCAGTACGTC. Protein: CASSGQAYEQYV.

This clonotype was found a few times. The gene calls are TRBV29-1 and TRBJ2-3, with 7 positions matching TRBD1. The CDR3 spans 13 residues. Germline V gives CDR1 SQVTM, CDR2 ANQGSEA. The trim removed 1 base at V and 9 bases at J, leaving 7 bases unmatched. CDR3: CSVEGRGQITQYF. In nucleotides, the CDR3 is TGCAGCGTTGAAGGTCGGGGACAGATCACGCAGTATTTT.

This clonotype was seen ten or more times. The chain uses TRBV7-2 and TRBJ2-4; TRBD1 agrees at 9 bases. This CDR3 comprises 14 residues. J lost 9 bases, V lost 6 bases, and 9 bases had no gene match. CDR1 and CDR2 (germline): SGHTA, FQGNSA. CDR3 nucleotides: TGTGCCAGCAGGAAACCGACAGGGGGGAGCATTCAGTACTTC. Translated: CASRKPTGGSIQYF.

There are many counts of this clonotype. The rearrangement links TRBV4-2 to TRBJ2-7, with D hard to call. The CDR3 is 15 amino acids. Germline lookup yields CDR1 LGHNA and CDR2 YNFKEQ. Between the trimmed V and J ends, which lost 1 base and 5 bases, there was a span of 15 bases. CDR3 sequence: CASSQVFRADHEQYF. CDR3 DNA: TGTGCCAGCAGCCAAGTCTTTAGGGCGGACCACGAGCAGTACTTC.

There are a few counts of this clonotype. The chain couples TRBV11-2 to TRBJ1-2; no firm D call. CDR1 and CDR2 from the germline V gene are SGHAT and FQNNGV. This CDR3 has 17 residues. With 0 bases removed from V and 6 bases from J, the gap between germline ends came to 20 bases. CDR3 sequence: CASSLDPNSVRANGYTF. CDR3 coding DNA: TGTGCCAGCAGCTTAGATCCCAATTCAGTCCGGGCTAATGGCTACACCTTC. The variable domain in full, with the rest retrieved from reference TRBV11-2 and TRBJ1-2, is EAGVAQSPRYKIIEKRQSVAFWCNPISGHATLYWYQQILGQGPKLLIQFQNNGVVDDSQLPKDRFSAERLKGVDSTLKIQPAKLEDSAVYLCASSLDPNSVRANGYTFGSGTRLTVV.

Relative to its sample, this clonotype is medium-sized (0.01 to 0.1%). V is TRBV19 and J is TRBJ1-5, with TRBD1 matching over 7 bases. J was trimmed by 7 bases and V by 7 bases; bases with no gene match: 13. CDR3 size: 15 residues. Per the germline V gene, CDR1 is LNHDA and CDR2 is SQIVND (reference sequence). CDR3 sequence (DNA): TGTGCCAGTAAGGCAGAGGGGGCGCGACGGCAGCCCCAGCATTTT. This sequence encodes CASKAEGARRQPQHF. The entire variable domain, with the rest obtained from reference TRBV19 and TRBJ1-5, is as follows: DGGITQSPKYLFRKEGQNVTLSCEQNLNHDAMYWYRQDPGQGLRLIYYSQIVNDFQKGDIAEGYSVSREKKESFPLTVTSAQKNPTAFYLCASKAEGARRQPQHFGDGTRLSIL.

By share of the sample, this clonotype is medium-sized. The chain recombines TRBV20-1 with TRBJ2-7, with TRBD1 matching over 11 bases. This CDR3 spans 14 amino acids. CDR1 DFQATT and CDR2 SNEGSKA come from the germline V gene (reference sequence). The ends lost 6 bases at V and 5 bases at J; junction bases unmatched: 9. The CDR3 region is CSALTGTGGHEQYV. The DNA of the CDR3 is TGCAGTGCCCTAACGGGGACAGGGGGGCACGAGCAGTACGTC.

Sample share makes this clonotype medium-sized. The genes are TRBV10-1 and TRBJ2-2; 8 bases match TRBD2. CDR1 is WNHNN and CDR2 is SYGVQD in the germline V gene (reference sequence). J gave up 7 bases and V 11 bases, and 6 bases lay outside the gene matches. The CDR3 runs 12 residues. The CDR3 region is CASGTRIGELFF. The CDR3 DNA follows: TGCGCCTCCGGGACTAGGATCGGGGAGCTGTTTTTT.

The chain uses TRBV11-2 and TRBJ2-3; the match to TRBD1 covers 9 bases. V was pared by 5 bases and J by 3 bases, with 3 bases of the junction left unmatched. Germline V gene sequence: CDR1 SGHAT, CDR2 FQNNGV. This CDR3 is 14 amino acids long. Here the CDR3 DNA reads TGTGCCAGCAGCCCCGGACAGGGGACAGATACGCAGTATTTT. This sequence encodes CASSPGQGTDTQYF.

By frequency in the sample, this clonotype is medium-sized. The chain's CDR3 is CASSYDTTVPQHF. The CDR3 DNA reads as TGTGCCAGCAGTTACGACACGACTGTGCCCCAGCATTTT. The V call is TRBV6-6, the J call TRBJ1-5; D gene uncertain. V dropped 2 bases and J dropped 9 bases, with 11 bases sitting between them. This CDR3 is built from 13 residues. Germline V CDR1 and CDR2: MNHNY, SVGAGI (reference sequence).

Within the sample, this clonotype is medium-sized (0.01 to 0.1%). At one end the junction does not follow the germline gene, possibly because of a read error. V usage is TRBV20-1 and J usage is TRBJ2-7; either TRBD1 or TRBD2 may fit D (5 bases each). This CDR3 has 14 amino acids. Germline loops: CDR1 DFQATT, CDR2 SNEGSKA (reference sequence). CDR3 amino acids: CSARGLVGEYEQYF. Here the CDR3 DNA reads TGCAGTGCGAGAGGCCTAGTAGGGGAGTACGAGCAGTACTTC.

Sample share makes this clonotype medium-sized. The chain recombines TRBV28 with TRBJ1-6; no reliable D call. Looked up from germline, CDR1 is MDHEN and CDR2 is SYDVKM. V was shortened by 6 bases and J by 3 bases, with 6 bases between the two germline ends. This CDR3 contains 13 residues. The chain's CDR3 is CASRPYYNSPLHF. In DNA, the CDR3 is TGTGCCAGCAGACCCTACTATAATTCACCCCTCCACTTT.

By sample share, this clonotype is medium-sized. The CDR3 nucleotides are TGTGCCAGCACCCTAGGGGCTGAAGCTTTCTTT. Residues: CASTLGAEAFF. This sequence joins TRBV6-2 or TRBV6-3 and TRBJ1-1; D possibly corresponds to TRBD1 (5 bases). Trimming removed 7 bases at V and 6 bases at J, with 9 bases between. The CDR3 runs to 11 residues. Germline V gene data show CDR1 as MNHEY and CDR2 as SVGEGT.